The rows below give T cell receptor beta chains drawn from one sample of a study of blood T cell repertoires in COVID-19. Libraries were prepared by immunoSEQ multiplex PCR; TCRdb keeps only in-frame clonotypes and omits some of them. Of about 400,000 clones detected, roughly 90% appear once; the ten largest clones hold 0.95% to 1%. The source material was PBMCs or T cells enriched from blood (not recorded which). The receptors were gathered from a woman under 40 with acute COVID-19. The CDR3 runs from the conserved cysteine through the conserved F or W. Fields, in order: D gene, clone size, V gene, J gene, CDR3 DNA, CDR3 protein. A D gene is named only where the DNA matches it firmly. The listing skips clone size in some rows; elsewhere it reads once, few, many or a size class.

.	.	TRBV12-5	TRBJ1-1	TGTGCTAGCTGGGGGGATTGGTCTGAAGCTTTCTTT	CASWGDWSEAFF
TRBD2	.	TRBV27	TRBJ2-1	TGTGCCAGCAGTCAACTAGCGGGGGGGCTCAATGAGCAGTTCTTC	CASSQLAGGLNEQFF
.	.	TRBV18	TRBJ2-3	TGTGCCAGCTCACCAGGCCACAGAGAAGATACGCAGTATTTT	CASSPGHREDTQYF
TRBD1	.	TRBV7-9	TRBJ1-4	TGTGCCAGCAGCTCGGACAGGGCTCGGGAAAAACTGTTTTTT	CASSSDRAREKLFF
.	.	TRBV7-9	TRBJ1-1	TGTGCCAGCAGCTTAGCTCTAATCAACACTGAAGCTTTCTTT	CASSLALINTEAFF
TRBD2	.	TRBV7-2	TRBJ2-3	TGTGCCAGCGTGAAAGCGGGGGGCACAGATACGCAGTATTTT	CASVKAGGTDTQYF
.	.	TRBV10-1	TRBJ1-1	TGCGCCAGCAGTGAGTCTCAGGGATGGACTGAAGCTTTCTTT	CASSESQGWTEAFF
TRBD2	.	TRBV5-1	TRBJ2-7	TGCGCCAGCAGCCATAGCGGGGGTCTCTACGAGCAGTACTTC	CASSHSGGLYEQYF
TRBD1	.	TRBV9	TRBJ1-2	TGTGCCAGCAGCGTAGGACCCTCGACAGGGGCAGCTAACTATGGCTACACCTTC	CASSVGPSTGAANYGYTF
TRBD2	.	TRBV30	TRBJ2-1	TGTGCCTGGAGTGTAAGGCTAGCGGGGGATGAGCAGTTCTTC	CAWSVRLAGDEQFF
.	.	TRBV7-2	TRBJ2-3	TGTGCCAGCAGCTCCCACAGCGGACTCACAGATACGCAGTATTTT	CASSSHSGLTDTQYF
TRBD2	.	TRBV25-1	TRBJ2-1	TGTGCCACTTGGGGGGGGGAGGTGAATGAGCAGTTCTTC	CATWGGEVNEQFF
TRBD1	.	TRBV2	TRBJ1-1	TGTGCCAGCAGGGCCGGGACAGGGGGCGCGGACACTGAAGCTTTCTTT	CASRAGTGGADTEAFF
.	.	TRBV7-2	TRBJ1-2	TGTGCCAGCAGCGAGACAGTTCGCTATGGCTACACCTTC	CASSETVRYGYTF
.	.	TRBV2	TRBJ1-6	TGTGCCAGCAGTGAGGGCGGCAGGGAAAGCAACTCACCCCTCCACTTT	CASSEGGRESNSPLHF
TRBD1	.	TRBV19	TRBJ1-2	TGTGCCAGTAGTACCCAAGCCGGAAGACAGGGATACGGGTACTATGGCTACACCTTC	CASSTQAGRQGYGYYGYTF
.	.	TRBV6-5	TRBJ2-7	TGTGCCAGCGGAGAGGGGGGGTACTACGAGCAGTACTTC	CASGEGGYYEQYF
TRBD1	.	TRBV24-1	TRBJ2-5	TGTGCCACCAGTGACCTGGGACAGGGGTATCAAGAGACCCAGTACTTC	CATSDLGQGYQETQYF
TRBD2	.	TRBV7-2	TRBJ2-1	TGTGCCAGCAGCTTATTCGGGTCGCGGGAGGGTGAGCAGTTCTTC	CASSLFGSREGEQFF
.	once	TRBV18	TRBJ1-2	TGTGCCAGCTCTGCCGGGACACTCGACCGAACTAACTATGGCTACACCTTC	CASSAGTLDRTNYGYTF
.	.	TRBV6-1	TRBJ1-2	TGTGCCAGCAGTGAATGGGGGGGCGGTGGTGGCTACACCTTC	CASSEWGGGGGYTF
.	.	TRBV9	TRBJ1-2	TGTGCCAGCAGCGTAGTCCCCCAGGGTACATACGGCTACACCTTC	CASSVVPQGTYGYTF